This T cell receptor beta chain is drawn from a study of CD8+ T cells in alopecia areata. Study-level background: The authors grafted skin from roughly 6-12-month-old C3H/HeJ donors with spontaneous alopecia onto 7-10-week-old female C3H/HeJ mice.

Study-level findings and limits: Lesional scalp, especially alopecia totalis/universalis, showed higher clonality than normal scalp. When scalp samples are sequenced, resident alphabeta T cells of normal skin are also captured.

Following extraction, RNA underwent reverse transcription to cDNA, which served as the sequencing template. Sequencing used immunoSEQ multiplex PCR; TCRdb keeps in-frame clones, though not all of them. The sample lists over 250,000 clones, none appearing once, the ten largest making up approximately 1.2%. With respect to this clone: Its target is unknown. Gene and germline names: mouse. With the read ending 4 residues before the CDR3 end, the germline J gene is used to fill in that end.

The length of the CDR3 is 14 residues. CDR1 is FNHDT, CDR2 SITEND, per germline (reference sequence). The ends were cut back, 4 bases at V and 0 bases at J, with 9 bases in the middle. Sorting of pooled cutaneous lymph node cells was based on CD4, CD8alpha, NKG2D, NKG2ACE and other markers. This rearrangement joins TRBV19 to TRBJ2-3, with a tentative D call TRBD2 (5 bases). The TCR sequence derives from a C3H/HeJ mouse with alopecia areata. This line is of MHC haplotype H2-k. Input material: CD4+ T cells sorted from a lymph node. The covered CDR3 bases are TGTGCCAGCAGTTCTGGGCCTAGTGCAGAA. Encoded protein: CASSSGPSAE. The full CDR3 is CASSSGPSAETLYF.